A single sample is the source of the 24 T cell receptor beta chains below, sequenced in a study of blood T cell repertoires in COVID-19. This table comes from immunoSEQ multiplex PCR, and its TCRdb copy is limited to in-frame clones, with some not included. The sample shows hundreds of thousands of clones, 80% to 90% of them seen only once. Sample: peripheral blood. The source is a man in his forties or fifties with acute or convalescent COVID-19.

The chain combines TRBV10-3 with TRBJ2-2; 10 bases are a match to TRBD1. V lost 4 bases, J lost 1 base, and 3 bases stayed unmatched. The CDR3 totals 16 residues. Germline lookup yields CDR1 ENHRY and CDR2 SYGVKD. As DNA, the CDR3 is TGTGCCATCAGTGGATGGGACAGGGGGAACACCGGGGAGCTGTTTTTT. This encodes CAISGWDRGNTGELFF.

The genes are TRBV11-1 and TRBJ2-7; 10 nucleotides match TRBD1. V shed 4 bases and J 1 base; nucleotides not matched to a gene: 4. The CDR3 is 15 amino acids. Germline V gives CDR1 SGHAT, CDR2 FQDESV (reference sequence). The CDR3 sequence is CASSWGTGASYEQYF. In nucleotides, the CDR3 is TGTGCCAGCAGCTGGGGGACAGGGGCTTCCTACGAGCAGTACTTC. The full variable domain, its missing parts supplied by reference TRBV11-1 and TRBJ2-7, is EAEVAQSPRYKITEKSQAVAFWCDPISGHATLYWYRQILGQGPELLVQFQDESVVDDSQLPKDRFSAERLKGVDSTLKIQPAELGDSAMYLCASSWGTGASYEQYFGPGTRLTVT.

The rearrangement uses TRBV19 and TRBJ1-5; 7 bases fit TRBD1. After removal of 7 bases from V and 6 bases from J, the junction contained 6 bases not matched to a gene. The length of the CDR3 is 13 residues. Germline CDR1 LNHDA, CDR2 SQIVND (reference sequence). The CDR3 bases are TGTGCCAGTACCCCGACAGGGCCTCAGCCCCAGCATTTT. This codes for CASTPTGPQPQHF.

The V and J genes are TRBV9 and TRBJ1-3; 9 bases are a match to TRBD1. V was pared by 4 bases and J by 3 bases, with 5 bases of the junction left unmatched. The CDR3 is made up of 15 amino acids. The germline V gene has CDR1 SGDLS and CDR2 YYNGEE. The DNA of the CDR3 is TGTGCCAGCAGCAAGGGACAGGGAAGTGGAAACACCATATATTTT. Translating it yields CASSKGQGSGNTIYF.

This chain connects TRBV10-3 to TRBJ2-7; a possible D gene is TRBD2 (5 bases). CDR1 and CDR2 (germline): ENHRY, SYGVKD. V gave up 8 bases and J gave up 0 bases, with 8 bases separating them. This CDR3 has 12 residues. The CDR3 here is CAIEGDSYEQYF. The CDR3, as DNA: TGTGCCATCGAGGGTGACTCCTACGAGCAGTACTTC.

The chain combines TRBV5-1 with TRBJ2-7; 11 nucleotides match TRBD2. The CDR3 is 17 amino acids. From germline, CDR1 is SGHRS and CDR2 YFSETQ. V gave up 5 bases and J gave up 0 bases; unmatched junction bases: 10. The CDR3 DNA follows: TGCGCCAGCAGACCCGGGACTAGCGGAATAAGCTCCTACGAGCAGTACTTC. Its protein product is CASRPGTSGISSYEQYF.

The chain couples TRBV6-5 to TRBJ1-1; D remains ambiguous. Trimming stripped 5 bases from V and 6 bases from J, with 13 bases between. Germline V gene sequence: CDR1 MNHEY, CDR2 SVGAGI. The CDR3 is 13 amino acids. The CDR3 loop reads CASSPGPYAEAFF. The CDR3 DNA follows: TGTGCCAGCAGTCCCGGTCCCTATGCTGAAGCTTTCTTT.

V and J are TRBV3-1 (or the pseudogene TRBV3-2) and TRBJ2-1; maybe TRBD2 (5 bases). The CDR3 has 15 amino acids. Germline assignment: CDR1 LGHDT and CDR2 YNNKEL (reference sequence). The V end was cut by 0 bases, the J end by 5 bases, with 11 bases between. CDR3 in DNA: TGTGCCAGCAGCCAAGATAGGAGGCGGAACAATGAGCAGTTCTTC. Protein: CASSQDRRRNNEQFF.

This chain links TRBV7-3 with TRBJ2-3; tentative D call: TRBD1 (6 bases). The V gene lost 1 base and the J gene lost 0 bases, with 8 bases spanning the gap. Per germline, CDR1 SGHTA and CDR2 FQGTGA. The CDR3 has 15 residues. The CDR3 is CASSLRGPSTDTQYF. The CDR3 nucleotides are TGTGCCAGCAGCTTAAGGGGGCCGAGCACAGATACGCAGTATTTT.

The V gene is TRBV5-6, the J gene TRBJ2-7; TRBD2 matches 9 bases. The length of the CDR3 is 17 residues. Germline assignment: CDR1 SGHDT and CDR2 YYEEEE. Trimming at V came to 1 base and at J to 1 base, leaving 9 bases not matched to a gene. Here the CDR3 reads CASSLFTRTSVSYEQYF. The DNA of the CDR3 is TGTGCCAGCAGCTTGTTCACCCGGACTAGCGTTTCCTACGAGCAGTACTTC.

CDR3 in DNA: TGTGCCAGCAGGATTAGCGGGGGTGCCTACGAGCAGTACTTC. Translating gives CASRISGGAYEQYF. The V gene is TRBV7-9, the J gene TRBJ2-7; 9 nucleotides line up with TRBD2. The CDR3 is made up of 14 amino acids. The germline gives CDR1 SEHNR, CDR2 FQNEAQ (reference sequence). Trimming took 6 bases from V and 2 from J; bases not matched to a gene: 5.

This clone appeared a single time. This chain connects TRBV5-1 to TRBJ1-5; D gene ambiguous. The CDR3 has 15 residues. From germline, CDR1 is SGHRS and CDR2 YFSETQ. Deletions cut 5 bases from V and 2 bases from J, with 14 bases between. The DNA of the CDR3 is TGCGCCAGCAGGGAAGGAGGTGAGGGCAATCAGCCCCAGCATTTT. It encodes CASREGGEGNQPQHF.

This sequence joins TRBV9 and TRBJ2-3, with 8 bases matching TRBD1. The germline V gene has CDR1 SGDLS and CDR2 YYNGEE. Trimming at V came to 7 bases and at J to 2 bases, leaving 6 bases not matched to a gene. The CDR3 is made up of 14 amino acids. The CDR3 nucleotides are TGTGCCAGCTGTCCGGGACAGGACACAGATACGCAGTATTTT. This gives the protein CASCPGQDTDTQYF. Variable domain in full (rest from reference TRBV9 and TRBJ2-3): DSGVTQTPKHLITATGQRVTLRCSPRSGDLSVYWYQQSLDQGLQFLIQYYNGEERAKGNILERFSAQQFPDLHSELNLSSLELGDSALYFCASCPGQDTDTQYFGPGTRLTVL.

This clone was observed a single time. The chain uses TRBV6-5 and TRBJ2-1; 7 nucleotides agree with TRBD1. Looked up from germline, CDR1 is MNHEY and CDR2 is SVGAGI. The CDR3 loop spans 13 amino acids. After removal of 6 bases from V and 8 bases from J, the junction contained 7 bases not matched to a gene. This chain's CDR3 is CASRTGALYEQFF. The CDR3, as DNA: TGTGCCAGCAGAACAGGGGCATTATATGAGCAGTTCTTC.

The chain uses TRBV3-1 (or the pseudogene TRBV3-2) and TRBJ2-5, with 9 bases lining up with TRBD1. V lost 5 bases to trimming and J lost 2 bases; unmatched junction nucleotides: 9. CDR3 length equals 16 residues. Germline V gene lookup returns CDR1 LGHDT and CDR2 YNNKEL (reference sequence). The CDR3 DNA sequence: TGTGCCAGCAGCTTGCGGACAGGGGATTTTCAAGAGACCCAGTACTTC. Its translation is CASSLRTGDFQETQYF.

V is TRBV28 and J is TRBJ2-2; tentative D call: TRBD2 (6 bases). Germline values: CDR1 MDHEN, CDR2 SYDVKM. Trimming stripped 3 bases from V and 6 bases from J, with 8 bases between. This CDR3 region has 13 residues. The CDR3 bases are TGTGCCAGCAGTTTTCTAGCGTCCGGGGAGCTGTTTTTT. This gives the protein CASSFLASGELFF.

The chain recombines TRBV6-6 with TRBJ2-1, with 7 bases that match TRBD1. With 2 bases clipped from V and 13 bases from J, the junction kept 8 bases outside the gene matches. This CDR3 comprises 13 residues. Per germline, CDR1 MNHNY and CDR2 SVGAGI (reference sequence). CDR3 bases: TGTGCCAGCAGTTACGACGAGGGGACAGCTCAGTTCTTC. It specifies CASSYDEGTAQFF.

The chain carries TRBV11-2 and TRBJ2-7; 9 bases match TRBD1. CDR3 length: 14 amino acids. Germline CDR1 is SGHAT and CDR2 is FQNNGV. The V gene end was trimmed by 6 bases and the J gene end by 8 bases; junction bases not matched to a gene: 11. CDR3 coding DNA: TGTGCCAGCAGTTCCGGGACAGGGTGGAGTCAGCAGTACTTC. Protein sequence: CASSSGTGWSQQYF.

This clone is a singleton in its sample. The chain combines TRBV7-2 with TRBJ1-2, with D perhaps TRBD1 (5 bases). Germline values: CDR1 SGHTA, CDR2 FQGNSA. V was clipped by 10 bases and J by 6 bases, with 21 bases between them. CDR3 length: 14 residues. CDR3 region: CATKRRGREDGYTF. CDR3 sequence (DNA): TGTGCCACAAAGCGGAGAGGCAGGGAGGATGGCTACACCTTC.

The chain employs TRBV28 and TRBJ2-7; TRBD2 agrees at 11 bases. This CDR3 spans 16 amino acids. The J segment lost 0 bases and the V segment lost 4 bases, leaving 5 bases of the junction unmatched. From germline, CDR1 is MDHEN and CDR2 SYDVKM. CDR3: CASSSQTSGASYEQYF. The CDR3 coding sequence is TGTGCCAGCAGTTCTCAGACTAGCGGGGCCTCCTACGAGCAGTACTTC.

The gene calls are TRBV3-1 (or the pseudogene TRBV3-2) and TRBJ1-1; TRBD1 matches at 10 bases. The germline gives CDR1 LGHDT, CDR2 YNNKEL (reference sequence). Germline trimming cut 6 bases from V and 11 bases from J; bases unmatched to any gene: 3. CDR3 size: 11 residues. The CDR3 protein is CASRTGGDAFF. The CDR3 DNA sequence: TGTGCCAGCAGGACAGGGGGCGACGCTTTCTTT.

This clone was recorded only once. The rearrangement uses TRBV6-5 and TRBJ1-4, with 10 bases fitting TRBD1. Germline values: CDR1 MNHEY, CDR2 SVGAGI. The junction had 6 bases not matched to a gene; V was cut back by 4 bases and J by 7 bases. The CDR3 is 15 residues long. Written as DNA, the CDR3 is TGTGCCAGCAGTTTTTCCGGGACAGGGGCTGAAAAACTGTTTTTT. Translation: CASSFSGTGAEKLFF.

This chain joins TRBV30 and TRBJ1-2, with 9 bases aligning to TRBD1. The CDR3 sequence is 14 residues long. With V trimmed by 3 bases and J by 4 bases, 6 bases remained unmatched. Germline V gene data show CDR1 as GTSNPN and CDR2 as SVGIG (reference sequence). The CDR3 nucleotides read TGTGCCTGGAGCGGGACAGGGTCCCGCTATGGCTACACCTTC. It translates to CAWSGTGSRYGYTF.

In its sample, this clone was seen a few times. V and J are TRBV9 and TRBJ2-1; TRBD1 aligns across 8 bases. Germline assignment: CDR1 SGDLS and CDR2 YYNGEE. The CDR3 length is 16 residues. The J segment lost 5 bases and the V segment lost 0 bases, leaving 7 bases of the junction unmatched. This CDR3 is CASSVVGTGRNNEQFF. CDR3 sequence (DNA): TGTGCCAGCAGCGTAGTTGGGACAGGTAGGAACAATGAGCAGTTCTTC.